This TCR beta chain came from a study of blood T cell repertoires in COVID-19. TCRdb's copy holds only in-frame clones and misses some; the assay was immunoSEQ multiplex PCR. Of a few hundred thousand clones in the sample, about nine tenths are singletons; the top ten hold roughly 0.92%. The CDR3 extends over 13 amino acids. Germline lookup yields CDR1 MNHEY and CDR2 SVGAGI. Trimming cost V 8 bases and J 7 bases, with 14 bases left between them. Sequenced: peripheral blood. V gene TRBV6-5 combines with J gene TRBJ2-2; D is perhaps TRBD1 (5 bases). The sequence came from a woman between 35 and 50 years old who had recovered from COVID-19. In nucleotides, the CDR3 is TGTGCCAGCCAAACAACAGGTCACGGGGAGCTGTTTTTT. Translation gives CASQTTGHGELFF.